This entry lists 17 T cell receptor beta chains sequenced from one sample in a study of CD8 T cells in Susac syndrome (dated by TCRdb to about 2019). Library preparation used the immunoSEQ multiplex PCR assay. RNA was extracted with the RNeasy kit and about 0.5 to 1 ug was reverse transcribed using random hexamers. The public reads were run again by TCRdb, first through fastp at Q25 and then through MiXCR, and only productive beta chains were kept. Every entry covers one CDR3 protein and lists the most common genes and DNA from its rows. This sample lists approximately 120,000 distinct CDR3 sequences; 80% to 95% were detected once. Clones ranked in the top ten supply around 0.3% of the sample. Source material: CD8+ T cells from PBMCs. These TCRs come from a human donor with multiple sclerosis.

The chain links TRBV30 to TRBJ2-1; 11 bases fit TRBD1. Germline-derived CDR1 and CDR2 are GTSNPN and SVGIG (reference sequence). CDR3 length: 13 residues. The CDR3 region has the DNA TGTGTAGCAGGGACAGGGGGGATCTATGAGCAGTTCTTC. Translation: CVAGTGGIYEQFF.

This clonotype was seen only a few times. V gene TRBV27 combines with J gene TRBJ2-7; TRBD1 agrees at 8 bases. The CDR3 runs 14 residues. CDR1 MNHEY and CDR2 SMNVEV come from the germline V gene (reference sequence). The junction had 8 bases not matched to a gene; V was cut back by 6 bases and J by 4 bases. The CDR3 DNA reads TGTGCCAGCAGCCTCGGACAGGGTCCGTACGAGCAGTACTTC. It yields the protein CASSLGQGPYEQYF.

The chain combines TRBV2 with TRBJ2-1; perhaps D is TRBD1 or TRBD2 (5 bases each). Germline assignment: CDR1 SNHLY and CDR2 FYNNEI. CDR3 length equals 16 residues. V was clipped by 5 bases and J by 3 bases, with 17 bases between them. The CDR3 sequence: CASSLGRQLHYNEQFF. Written as DNA, the CDR3 is TGTGCCAGCAGTTTGGGACGCCAACTACACTACAATGAGCAGTTCTTC.

V and J are TRBV29-1 and TRBJ1-1; D call uncertain. Trimming removed 6 bases at V and 1 base at J, with 12 bases between. CDR1 and CDR2 (germline): SQVTM, ANQGSEA. The CDR3 contains 13 residues. CDR3 DNA: TGCAGCGTCGTGATGATGGAGAACACTGAAGCTTTCTTT. Amino acids: CSVVMMENTEAFF.

This CDR3 is CASLGLAARHEQFF. The CDR3 nucleotides are TGTGCCAGTCTAGGGCTAGCGGCACGGCATGAGCAGTTCTTC. This chain uses TRBV6-6 with TRBJ2-1, with 7 positions matching TRBD2. Germline CDR1 MNHNY, CDR2 SVGAGI (reference sequence). This CDR3 comprises 14 residues. The V segment lost 9 bases and the J segment 8 bases; nucleotides outside the gene matches: 13.

The J gene is TRBJ1-2, the V gene TRBV12-3 or TRBV12-4, with D perhaps TRBD1 (6 bases). V gave up 5 bases and J gave up 3 bases, with 13 bases separating them. The CDR3 contains 14 residues. This CDR3 reads CASSTAGADYGYTF. CDR3 DNA sequence: TGTGCCAGCAGTACGGCGGGGGCTGACTATGGCTACACCTTC.

This chain joins TRBV9 and TRBJ1-6; the D gene is possibly TRBD1 (6 bases). Germline CDR1 reads SGDLS; CDR2 reads YYNGEE. The CDR3 totals 18 residues. V dropped 2 bases and J dropped 8 bases, with 23 bases sitting between them. CDR3 nucleotide sequence: TGTGCCAGCAGCGTGGGTCCGGCACAGGGCCATAATCATTCACCCCTCCACTTT. Its protein product is CASSVGPAQGHNHSPLHF.

This clonotype was recorded once. In DNA, the CDR3 is TGTGCCAGCAGCCCCACCTCAGCGGGATATGACGAGCAGTACGTC. The encoded protein is CASSPTSAGYDEQYV. The J gene is TRBJ2-7, the V gene TRBV7-2; TRBD2 agrees at 7 bases. The CDR3 loop spans 15 amino acids. After removal of 5 bases from V and 5 bases from J, the junction contained 12 bases not matched to a gene. Germline-derived CDR1 and CDR2 are SGHTA and FQGNSA.

The chain uses TRBV9 and TRBJ1-1; D gene uncertain. V lost 1 base and J lost 1, with 11 bases in between. This CDR3 has 15 amino acids. Germline CDR1 is SGDLS and CDR2 is YYNGEE. The CDR3 reads CASSVRDHPNTEAFF. The CDR3 DNA is TGTGCCAGCAGCGTAAGGGATCACCCGAACACTGAAGCTTTCTTT.

The chain employs TRBV9 and TRBJ2-5; a possible D gene is TRBD1 (5 bases). Trimming left V 3 bases short and J 3 bases short, with 12 bases between. CDR3 length: 14 amino acids. Germline V gene lookup returns CDR1 SGDLS and CDR2 YYNGEE. The CDR3 reads CASSASVGEETQYF. CDR3 bases: TGTGCCAGCAGCGCGTCGGTAGGGGAAGAGACCCAGTACTTC.

This clonotype was counted a few times. The chain employs TRBV14 and TRBJ2-5, with D maybe TRBD1 (6 bases). Germline lookup yields CDR1 SGHDN and CDR2 FVKESK. V dropped 2 bases and J dropped 1 base, with 14 bases sitting between them. The CDR3 has 16 residues. CDR3: CASSQRQDRPQETQYF. The CDR3, as DNA: TGTGCCAGCAGCCAAAGGCAGGACAGACCCCAAGAGACCCAGTACTTC. The variable domain in full, completed from reference TRBV14 and TRBJ2-5, reads EAGVTQFPSHSVIEKGQTVTLRCDPISGHDNLYWYRRVMGKEIKFLLHFVKESKQDESGMPNNRFLAERTGGTYSTLKVQPAELEDSGVYFCASSQRQDRPQETQYFGPGTRLLVL.

The chain joins TRBV13 to TRBJ2-1, with a possible D match to TRBD1 (5 bases). This CDR3 spans 12 amino acids. The V and J ends lost 4 bases and 8 bases respectively, with 9 bases between them. Germline V lookup: CDR1 PRHDT, CDR2 FYEKMQ (reference sequence). CDR3 sequence reads: CASSSLGDEQFF. CDR3 sequence (DNA): TGTGCCAGCAGCTCCCTAGGGGATGAGCAGTTCTTC.

This sequence joins TRBV27 and TRBJ2-1; no clear D. From germline, CDR1 is MNHEY and CDR2 SMNVEV (reference sequence). This CDR3 has 14 amino acids. Trimming stripped 5 bases from V and 6 bases from J, with 14 bases between. The CDR3, as DNA: TGTGCCAGCAGTCTAATCAGTCCCGGCAATGAGCAGTTCTTC. It encodes CASSLISPGNEQFF.

The V gene is TRBV29-1, the J gene TRBJ2-1; 9 nucleotides agree with TRBD2. Germline CDR1 reads SQVTM; CDR2 reads ANQGSEA. The CDR3 extends over 14 amino acids. Germline trimming cut 5 bases from V and 2 bases from J; bases unmatched to any gene: 4. The CDR3 is CSVRREGTYNEQFF. The CDR3 DNA is TGCAGCGTTAGGCGGGAGGGTACCTACAATGAGCAGTTCTTC.

The gene calls are TRBV20-1 and TRBJ2-1; possibly TRBD1 or TRBD2 for D (5 bases each). Germline CDR1 DFQATT, CDR2 SNEGSKA (reference sequence). The CDR3 length is 15 residues. V was pared by 0 bases and J by 5 bases, with 14 bases between. CDR3 DNA: TGCAGTGCTAGAGATCGGGGCAGGGCCGACAATGAGCAGTTCTTC. Its translation is CSARDRGRADNEQFF.

The rearrangement joins TRBV2 to TRBJ2-4; possible D gene TRBD1, 5 bases. Trimming removed 8 bases at V and 0 bases at J, with 11 bases between. The CDR3 totals 14 residues. The germline gives CDR1 SNHLY, CDR2 FYNNEI. DNA of the CDR3: TGTGCCAGCGGGGCCAGGCTAGCCAAAAACATTCAGTACTTC. This sequence encodes CASGARLAKNIQYF.

The J gene is TRBJ2-3, the V gene TRBV9; D not certain. The germline V gene has CDR1 SGDLS and CDR2 YYNGEE. The CDR3 spans 14 residues. Between the trimmed V and J ends, which lost 0 bases and 3 bases, there was a span of 8 bases. In nucleotides, the CDR3 is TGTGCCAGCAGCGTAGAAGGCGGAACAGATACGCAGTATTTT. Its translation is CASSVEGGTDTQYF.